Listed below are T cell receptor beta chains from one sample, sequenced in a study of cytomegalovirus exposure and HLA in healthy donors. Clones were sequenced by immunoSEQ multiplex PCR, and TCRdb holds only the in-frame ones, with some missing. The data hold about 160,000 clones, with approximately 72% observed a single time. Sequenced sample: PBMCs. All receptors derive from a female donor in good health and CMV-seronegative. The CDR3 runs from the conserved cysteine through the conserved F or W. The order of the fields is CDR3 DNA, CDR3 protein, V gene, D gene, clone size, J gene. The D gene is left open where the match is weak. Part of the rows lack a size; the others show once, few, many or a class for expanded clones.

CDR3nt: TGCAGCGTTGAAGGAGGCGGGGGCAATCAGCCCCAGCATTTT
CDR3aa: CSVEGGGGNQPQHF
v_gene: TRBV29-1
d_gene: .
abundance: .
j_gene: TRBJ1-5

CDR3nt: TGTGCCTGGAGTCGGAATAGGGGAAGGCCCGGGGAGCTGTTTTTT
CDR3aa: CAWSRNRGRPGELFF
v_gene: TRBV30
d_gene: .
abundance: .
j_gene: TRBJ2-2

CDR3nt: TGCGCCAGCAGCTTTCAGGGACAGGGAGAGGAGACCCAGTACTTC
CDR3aa: CASSFQGQGEETQYF
v_gene: TRBV5-1
d_gene: TRBD1
abundance: .
j_gene: TRBJ2-5

CDR3nt: TGTGCCATCAGGACGGACAGGGGGCCCTCGGAAGCTTTCTTT
CDR3aa: CAIRTDRGPSEAFF
v_gene: TRBV10-3
d_gene: TRBD1
abundance: .
j_gene: TRBJ1-1

CDR3nt: TGTGCCAGTAGCATCCACGCCGGGTCCCTTAATGAAAAACTGTTTTTT
CDR3aa: CASSIHAGSLNEKLFF
v_gene: TRBV19
d_gene: .
abundance: .
j_gene: TRBJ1-4

CDR3nt: TGTGCCAGTGGGACTAGCGGGAGTGGAGATACGCAGTATTTT
CDR3aa: CASGTSGSGDTQYF
v_gene: TRBV5-8
d_gene: TRBD2
abundance: .
j_gene: TRBJ2-3

CDR3nt: TGTGCCAGCAGCCCTGGCTCTCGGGGAGCTTTCTTT
CDR3aa: CASSPGSRGAFF
v_gene: TRBV7-8
d_gene: .
abundance: .
j_gene: TRBJ1-1

CDR3nt: TGTGCCAGCAGCTTAACTAGAGCAGATACGCAGTATTTT
CDR3aa: CASSLTRADTQYF
v_gene: TRBV11-1
d_gene: .
abundance: few
j_gene: TRBJ2-3

CDR3nt: TGTGCCAGTAGTAATGACAGGAACTATGGCTACACCTTC
CDR3aa: CASSNDRNYGYTF
v_gene: TRBV19
d_gene: .
abundance: .
j_gene: TRBJ1-2

CDR3nt: TGCAGCGTTGAAGAAGGACAGGGGGCTTTCTTT
CDR3aa: CSVEEGQGAFF
v_gene: TRBV29-1
d_gene: TRBD1
abundance: few
j_gene: TRBJ1-1

CDR3nt: TGTGCCAGCAACTCGTTTCAGGGGTACAAGTTCTTC
CDR3aa: CASNSFQGYKFF
v_gene: TRBV19
d_gene: .
abundance: .
j_gene: TRBJ2-1

CDR3nt: TGTGCCAGCAGCGGGACACAGGGCGGATGGACAGATACGCAGTATTTT
CDR3aa: CASSGTQGGWTDTQYF
v_gene: TRBV5-4
d_gene: .
abundance: .
j_gene: TRBJ2-3

CDR3nt: TGTGCCAGTAGTATAGGACTACTCACTATGTACGGCTACACCTTC
CDR3aa: CASSIGLLTMYGYTF
v_gene: TRBV19
d_gene: .
abundance: .
j_gene: TRBJ1-2

CDR3nt: TGCGCCAGCAGTAATAGACCACAGGGCGTGGGCTCTGGGGCCAACGTCCTGACTTTC
CDR3aa: CASSNRPQGVGSGANVLTF
v_gene: TRBV5-1
d_gene: .
abundance: .
j_gene: TRBJ2-6

CDR3nt: TGTGCCAGCGGCCAGAGACAGACCGTTTTGTCCTACGAGCAGTACTTC
CDR3aa: CASGQRQTVLSYEQYF
v_gene: TRBV28
d_gene: .
abundance: .
j_gene: TRBJ2-7

CDR3nt: TGTGCCAGCAGCGTAGGAGCAGGGCGCACAGATACGCAGTATTTT
CDR3aa: CASSVGAGRTDTQYF
v_gene: TRBV9
d_gene: .
abundance: .
j_gene: TRBJ2-3

CDR3nt: TGTGCCAGCAGCTACCGGTTCGGGGGTTACACCTTC
CDR3aa: CASSYRFGGYTF
v_gene: TRBV7-8
d_gene: .
abundance: once
j_gene: TRBJ1-2

CDR3nt: TGCGCCAGCAGCCCCCCCGGGACAGGGGGCAATGGCTACACCTTC
CDR3aa: CASSPPGTGGNGYTF
v_gene: TRBV4-1
d_gene: TRBD1
abundance: .
j_gene: TRBJ1-2

CDR3nt: TGTGCCAGCAGCCTACGGACTAGCTCCTACAATGAGCAGTTCTTC
CDR3aa: CASSLRTSSYNEQFF
v_gene: TRBV13
d_gene: TRBD2
abundance: .
j_gene: TRBJ2-1

CDR3nt: TGTGCCAGCAGCTGGACGGGGGGAGGTCAATTCTTC
CDR3aa: CASSWTGGGQFF
v_gene: TRBV5-6
d_gene: TRBD2
abundance: .
j_gene: TRBJ2-1

CDR3nt: TGTGCCAGCAGTTACGGACAGGTGTTGGGCACTGAAGCTTTCTTT
CDR3aa: CASSYGQVLGTEAFF
v_gene: TRBV6-5
d_gene: TRBD1
abundance: .
j_gene: TRBJ1-1

CDR3nt: TGTGCCAGCAGTTTATCCGGACAGGGTGCAGGAAACACCATATATTTT
CDR3aa: CASSLSGQGAGNTIYF
v_gene: TRBV28
d_gene: TRBD1
abundance: .
j_gene: TRBJ1-3

CDR3nt: TGTGCCAGCACCGAACAGGGGGCCACTGAAGCTTTCTTT
CDR3aa: CASTEQGATEAFF
v_gene: TRBV6-5
d_gene: TRBD1
abundance: few
j_gene: TRBJ1-1

CDR3nt: TGCGCCAGCAGCTTGAGCACCCAAGAGACCCAGTACTTC
CDR3aa: CASSLSTQETQYF
v_gene: TRBV5-1
d_gene: .
abundance: .
j_gene: TRBJ2-5

CDR3nt: TGTGCCAGCGAGGAACAGGGGAGGTCAGAGACCCAGTACTTC
CDR3aa: CASEEQGRSETQYF
v_gene: TRBV28
d_gene: .
abundance: .
j_gene: TRBJ2-5

CDR3nt: TGTGCCAGCAGTTTAGCGGGAGGCATCAATGAGCAGTTCTTC
CDR3aa: CASSLAGGINEQFF
v_gene: TRBV28
d_gene: TRBD2
abundance: .
j_gene: TRBJ2-1

CDR3nt: TGCGCCAGCAGTCAAGACTCCGCTAGCACAGATACGCAGTATTTT
CDR3aa: CASSQDSASTDTQYF
v_gene: TRBV5-1
d_gene: .
abundance: .
j_gene: TRBJ2-3

CDR3nt: TGTGCCAGCTCGCCTAGGGACAGGGAGATAACTGGCTACACCTTC
CDR3aa: CASSPRDREITGYTF
v_gene: TRBV18
d_gene: TRBD1
abundance: .
j_gene: TRBJ1-2

CDR3nt: TGCGCCAGCAGCCAAGGCGGGTTGGCCTACGAGCAGTACTTC
CDR3aa: CASSQGGLAYEQYF
v_gene: TRBV4-1
d_gene: .
abundance: few
j_gene: TRBJ2-7

CDR3nt: TGTGCCTGGAGATCAAAAGGGGTAGACTTGAGCTCTGGAAACACCATATATTTT
CDR3aa: CAWRSKGVDLSSGNTIYF
v_gene: TRBV30
d_gene: .
abundance: .
j_gene: TRBJ1-3

CDR3nt: TGCGCCAGCAGCTTGGCCGACAGAACTAACTATGGCTACACCTTC
CDR3aa: CASSLADRTNYGYTF
v_gene: TRBV5-1
d_gene: .
abundance: .
j_gene: TRBJ1-2